The clone carrying this T cell receptor beta chain was seen many times. The sample is drawn from a study of neurological immune-mediated disorders. The CDR3 contains 13 residues. Trimming cost V 5 bases and J 1 base; bases outside gene matches: 1. Looked up from germline, CDR1 is MNHEY and CDR2 is SMNVEV (reference sequence). TCRdb reanalysed the 5' RACE reads using MiXCR and keeps one entry per CDR3 protein. Of roughly 30,000 distinct CDR3 sequences in the sample, less than 8.5% were seen once. This clonotype was obtained from a woman aged 50 to 60 in good health. The gene calls are TRBV27 and TRBJ2-7, with 8 bases aligning to TRBD1. The sequenced sample was PBMCs. DNA of the CDR3: TGTGCCAGCAGTAACAGGGGGTCCTACGAGCAGTACTTC. Translating it yields CASSNRGSYEQYF.